One sample yielded the 25 T cell receptor beta chains listed below, sequenced in a study of CD8 T cells in ankylosing spondylitis (dated by TCRdb to 2017 to 2019). The full study reports these points: A TCR beta motif of several highly homologous amino acid variants appeared characteristic of blood from ankylosing spondylitis patients.

Library preparation employed 5' RACE. TCRdb shows the sequencer as Illumina HiSeq 2500. The public sequencing data were trimmed at Q25 with fastp and processed into clonotypes with MiXCR by TCRdb, which kept only in-frame beta chains. For every CDR3 protein sequence, its rows merge into one entry that carries the most common genes and DNA. This sample comprises fewer than 550,000 distinct CDR3 sequences, about 5% of them detected only once. Roughly 3.5% of the sample is held by the ten biggest clonotypes. No antigen has been identified for these receptors. Specimen: blood, either unsorted or a sorted T cell fraction (not recorded which). The receptors originated from a male donor with ankylosing spondylitis.

This clonotype was seen more than once but under ten times. V and J are TRBV6-1 and TRBJ1-1; D is undetermined. The ends were cut back, 6 bases at V and 1 base at J, with 9 bases in the middle. This CDR3 spans 13 amino acids. The V gene's germline CDR1 is MNHNS and CDR2 SASEGT. The CDR3 DNA is TGTGCCAGCAGGGCCAGTCCGAACACTGAAGCTTTCTTT. Protein product: CASRASPNTEAFF.

This clonotype was seen repeatedly, ten times or more. This CDR3 reads CASGTERSNQPQHF. CDR3 DNA: TGTGCCAGCGGGACAGAAAGGAGCAATCAGCCCCAGCATTTT. The chain is built from TRBV3-1 and TRBJ1-5; 7 bases fit TRBD1. Germline CDR1 LGHDT, CDR2 YNNKEL (reference sequence). The V segment lost 8 bases and the J segment 1 base; nucleotides outside the gene matches: 5. This CDR3 comprises 14 residues. Using reference TRBV3-1 and TRBJ1-5 for the parts outside the CDR3, the full variable domain is DTAVSQTPKYLVTQMGNDKSIKCEQNLGHDTMYWYKQDSKKFLKIMFSYNNKELIINETVPNRFSPKSPDKAHLNLHINSLELGDSAVYFCASGTERSNQPQHFGDGTRLSIL.

J is TRBJ2-7 and V is TRBV4-1; 13 nucleotides agree with TRBD2. V was pared by 3 bases and J by 6 bases, with 8 bases of the junction left unmatched. Germline values: CDR1 MGHRA, CDR2 YSYEKL. There are 16 residues in the CDR3. The CDR3 here is CASSQGGLAGVIEQYF. The CDR3 region has the DNA TGCGCCAGCAGCCAGGGCGGACTAGCGGGAGTCATCGAGCAGTACTTC.

This clonotype was recorded at least ten times. The chain recombines TRBV27 with TRBJ1-4; D is possibly TRBD1 (6 bases). Trimming took 5 bases from V and 4 from J, leaving 11 bases between them. Germline CDR1 MNHEY, CDR2 SMNVEV (reference sequence). The CDR3 extends over 14 amino acids. CDR3 protein: CASSGRGYNEKLFF. CDR3 nucleotide sequence: TGTGCCAGCAGTGGCAGGGGCTATAATGAAAAACTGTTTTTT.

This clonotype was seen ten or more times. The V gene is TRBV12-3 or TRBV12-4, the J gene TRBJ1-2; D is possibly TRBD1 (5 bases). V was shortened by 7 bases and J by 1 base, with 16 bases between the two germline ends. The CDR3 sequence is 15 residues long. In nucleotides, the CDR3 is TGTGCCAGCACCGCGGTGGGGGGGAGTAACTATGGCTACACCTTC. This sequence encodes CASTAVGGSNYGYTF.

This clonotype was detected many times. The rearrangement links TRBV21-1 to TRBJ1-2. TRBV21-1 is labeled a pseudogene. The CDR3 covers 13 residues. In DNA, the CDR3 is TGTGCCAACTATACGGGGTTTAGCTATGGCTACACCTTC. It is translated as CANYTGFSYGYTF.

This clonotype has a count of ten or more. The chain joins TRBV20-1 to TRBJ2-5, with a possible D match to TRBD2 (6 bases). Looked up from germline, CDR1 is DFQATT and CDR2 is SNEGSKA (reference sequence). V was cut by 3 bases and J by 4 bases, with 15 bases left in between. This CDR3 spans 14 amino acids. CDR3 residues: CSARIGTPGETQYF. The DNA of the CDR3 is TGCAGTGCTAGGATCGGGACTCCCGGAGAGACCCAGTACTTC.

This clonotype was observed many times. The V call is TRBV6-5, the J call TRBJ1-2; the D gene is possibly TRBD1 (6 bases). The ends were cut back, 7 bases at V and 3 bases at J, with 15 bases in the middle. Germline V lookup: CDR1 MNHEY, CDR2 SVGAGI. The CDR3 totals 14 residues. The CDR3 is CASTTRGGYYGYTF. The CDR3 coding sequence is TGTGCCAGCACTACTCGGGGGGGCTACTATGGCTACACCTTC.

This clonotype has just a few counts. The chain uses TRBV27 and TRBJ2-1, with 8 bases aligning to TRBD1. The CDR3 spans 14 residues. The V segment lost 8 bases and the J segment 5 bases; nucleotides outside the gene matches: 8. Germline lookup yields CDR1 MNHEY and CDR2 SMNVEV (reference sequence). The CDR3 sequence: CASLGQGLNNEQFF. CDR3 DNA sequence: TGTGCCAGCCTCGGACAGGGTTTGAACAATGAGCAGTTCTTC.

This clonotype was seen many times. V is TRBV7-2 and J is TRBJ1-1; TRBD1 agrees at 9 bases. The germline gives CDR1 SGHTA, CDR2 FQGNSA. Unmatched junction bases numbered 9, after V lost 5 bases and J lost 5 bases. This CDR3 contains 15 residues. CDR3 coding DNA: TGTGCCAGCAGCCTCCTACAGGGGGCTGCAACTGAAGCTTTCTTT. Amino acids: CASSLLQGAATEAFF.

This clonotype was recorded at least ten times. The chain recombines TRBV28 with TRBJ2-1; a weak D match, TRBD2 (5 bases). Trimming cost V 3 bases and J 0 bases, with 15 bases left between them. The CDR3 length is 17 residues. The germline CDR1 and CDR2 sequences are MDHEN and SYDVKM. CDR3 region: CASSLSLARSSYNEQFF. The CDR3 nucleotides are TGTGCCAGCAGTTTGAGCTTAGCGAGGAGCTCCTACAATGAGCAGTTCTTC.

This clonotype was seen at least ten times. This chain uses TRBV7-2 with TRBJ2-1; possible D gene TRBD2, 6 bases. The CDR3 spans 15 residues. Trimming took off 10 bases at V and 0 bases at J, with 16 bases between the two ends. Germline V gene sequence: CDR1 SGHTA, CDR2 FQGNSA. The CDR3 sequence is CATAGRLSSYNEQFF. The CDR3 nucleotides read TGTGCCACGGCGGGGCGCCTAAGCTCCTACAATGAGCAGTTCTTC.

The table lists this clonotype with a few counts. V and J are TRBV5-1 and TRBJ1-2; 7 nucleotides align to TRBD1. This CDR3 has 16 residues. Germline-derived CDR1 and CDR2 are SGHRS and YFSETQ. V lost 3 bases and J lost 0; bases outside the gene matches: 8. This CDR3 reads CASSSRGQGANYGYTF. The CDR3 DNA sequence: TGCGCCAGCAGCTCGAGGGGGCAGGGGGCTAACTATGGCTACACCTTC.

The table lists this clonotype with many counts. V and J are TRBV27 and TRBJ1-2; D gene ambiguous. Between the trimmed V and J ends, which lost 0 bases and 2 bases, there was a span of 7 bases. Germline loops: CDR1 MNHEY, CDR2 SMNVEV (reference sequence). The CDR3 consists of 14 residues. CDR3 sequence: CASSLSPKNYGYTF. CDR3 nucleotides: TGTGCCAGCAGTTTATCCCCGAAAAACTATGGCTACACCTTC.

This clonotype has ten or more counts. V is TRBV10-3 and J is TRBJ2-3; D possibly uses TRBD1 or TRBD2 (6 bases each). The CDR3 spans 15 residues. The germline CDR1 and CDR2 sequences are ENHRY and SYGVKD. V lost 6 bases, J lost 0 bases, and 13 bases lay in between. The chain's CDR3 is CAIRTPGGSTDTQYF. The DNA for the CDR3 is TGTGCCATCAGGACCCCCGGGGGCAGCACAGATACGCAGTATTTT.

This clonotype was counted at least ten times. The genes are TRBV4-1 and TRBJ1-5; 8 bases match TRBD1. J lost 12 bases, V lost 0 bases, and 16 bases had no gene match. This CDR3 comprises 17 residues. The germline CDR1 and CDR2 sequences are MGHRA and YSYEKL. The CDR3 sequence is CASSQESRWAGGGLQHF. CDR3 coding DNA: TGCGCCAGCAGCCAAGAGAGCAGGTGGGCAGGGGGCGGTCTCCAGCATTTT.

This clonotype was counted many times. This chain connects TRBV5-5 to TRBJ2-4; no reliable D call. This CDR3 region has 13 residues. CDR1 and CDR2 (germline): SGHKS, YYEKEE (reference sequence). The V gene lost 0 bases and the J gene lost 8 bases, with 9 bases spanning the gap. In DNA form, the CDR3 reads TGTGCCAGCAGCTTGGTGGGCCATCACATTCAGTACTTC. This sequence encodes CASSLVGHHIQYF.

The table lists this clonotype with many counts. The chain carries TRBV5-1 and TRBJ2-3; D may be TRBD2 (6 bases). The V gene's germline CDR1 is SGHRS and CDR2 YFSETQ. The CDR3 length is 14 residues. V was trimmed by 6 bases and J by 3 bases, leaving 14 bases between them. The CDR3 bases are TGCGCCAGCACGGCGGGAAGTCGGACAGATACGCAGTATTTT. Its protein is CASTAGSRTDTQYF.

The V call is TRBV6-2 or TRBV6-3, the J call TRBJ2-3, with D possibly TRBD2 on 6 matching bases. Trimming removed 6 bases from V and 0 bases from J, with 10 bases in between. This CDR3 comprises 14 residues. Germline CDR1 MNHEY, CDR2 SVGEGT. CDR3 nucleotide sequence: TGTGCCAGCAGGACTAGAGTTAGCACAGATACGCAGTATTTT. Amino acids: CASRTRVSTDTQYF.

The J gene is TRBJ2-1, the V gene TRBV11-2; no definite D call. The CDR3 loop spans 11 amino acids. V lost 5 bases and J 10 bases, leaving 9 bases between the germline ends. The germline V gene has CDR1 SGHAT and CDR2 FQNNGV. The CDR3 sequence: CASSRSVEQFF. In DNA form, the CDR3 reads TGTGCCAGCAGCAGAAGCGTGGAGCAGTTCTTC.

This clonotype came up many times. The CDR3 bases are TGTGCCAGCAGCTTAGCTCCTGGACTAGGAACCGGGGAGCTGTTTTTT. This translates into CASSLAPGLGTGELFF. The rearrangement joins TRBV7-2 to TRBJ2-2, with 7 bases lining up with TRBD2. V was clipped by 0 bases and J by 5 bases; unmatched bases: 6. Per germline, CDR1 SGHTA and CDR2 FQGNSA. This CDR3 is 16 amino acids long.

The chain employs TRBV4-3 and TRBJ1-1; tentatively, D is TRBD1 (6 bases). Looked up from germline, CDR1 is LGHNA and CDR2 is YSLEER. V was pared by 0 bases and J by 1 base, with 12 bases between. This CDR3 contains 16 residues. The CDR3 is CASSQDLGQPNTEAFF. CDR3 nucleotide sequence: TGCGCCAGCAGCCAAGATCTGGGACAACCGAACACTGAAGCTTTCTTT.

Written as DNA, the CDR3 is TGCAGCGTTTACAATAGTCGGGACGGGAACTATGGCTACACCTTC. Encoded protein: CSVYNSRDGNYGYTF. The chain combines TRBV29-1 with TRBJ1-2, with D tentatively TRBD1 (5 bases). Trimming took off 5 bases at V and 2 bases at J, with 18 bases between the two ends. This CDR3 comprises 15 residues. Germline CDR1 is SQVTM and CDR2 is ANQGSEA.

This clonotype was seen repeatedly, ten times or more. The chain links TRBV7-2 to TRBJ2-1, with D uncertain. Trimming took off 5 bases at V and 9 bases at J, with 11 bases between the two ends. This CDR3 is 12 amino acids long. Germline values: CDR1 SGHTA, CDR2 FQGNSA. CDR3 residues: CASSLDWAEQFF. The CDR3 coding sequence is TGTGCCAGCAGCCTCGATTGGGCTGAGCAGTTCTTC.

This clonotype appeared many times. The rearrangement joins TRBV7-9 to TRBJ1-1; no reliable D call. The V and J ends lost 8 bases and 0 bases respectively, with 10 bases between them. CDR1 SEHNR and CDR2 FQNEAQ come from the germline V gene (reference sequence). CDR3 length equals 13 residues. The CDR3 reads CASVTVLNTEAFF. CDR3 nucleotides: TGTGCCAGCGTCACAGTTCTGAACACTGAAGCTTTCTTT.